What follows describes a single TCR beta chain. Its antigen is undetermined. CDR3 size: 18 residues. V trimming: 2 bases; J trimming: 2 bases; junction bases outside the gene matches: 7. Germline loops: CDR1 SGHKS, CDR2 YYEKEE (reference sequence). This sample was taken from a study of T cells in localized non-small cell lung cancer. The protocol was immunoSEQ multiplex PCR, while the TCRdb copy is restricted to in-frame clones and leaves out a portion. The sample comprises about 54,000 clones, around 83% of which are singletons, and nearly 20% rests with the top ten. Overall study findings and caveats: Uninvolved neighboring lung showed the greatest T cell clonality, exceeding tumor.

This clonotype was obtained from a female donor over 55 with stage II squamous cell lung carcinoma. This sample comprised peripheral blood, obtained before any cancer treatment. This chain joins TRBV5-5 and TRBJ2-7; TRBD2 agrees at 16 bases. The CDR3, as DNA: TGTGCCAGCAGCTTCGCCGGGACTAGCGGGGGGGCGCCCTACGAGCAGTACTTC. It yields the protein CASSFAGTSGGAPYEQYF.